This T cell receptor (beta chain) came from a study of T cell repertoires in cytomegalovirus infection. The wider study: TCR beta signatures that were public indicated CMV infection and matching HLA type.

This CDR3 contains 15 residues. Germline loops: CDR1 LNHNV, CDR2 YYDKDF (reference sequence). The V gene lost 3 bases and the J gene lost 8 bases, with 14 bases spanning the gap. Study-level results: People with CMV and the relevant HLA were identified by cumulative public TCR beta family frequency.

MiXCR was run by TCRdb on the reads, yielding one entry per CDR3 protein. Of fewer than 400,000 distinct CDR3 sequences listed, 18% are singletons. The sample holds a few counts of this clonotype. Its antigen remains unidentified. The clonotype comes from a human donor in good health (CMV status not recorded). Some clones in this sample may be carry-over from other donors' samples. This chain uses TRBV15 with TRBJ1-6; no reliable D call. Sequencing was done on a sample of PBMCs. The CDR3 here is CATSRGGSMDSPLHF. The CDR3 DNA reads TGTGCCACCAGCAGGGGCGGGTCGATGGATTCACCCCTCCACTTT.